These T cell receptor beta chains were read from a single sample in a study of T-cell reconstitution after alpha-beta-depleted transplantation in children. TCRdb passed the PCR reads through MiXCR, listing each CDR3 protein once. This table has 350,000 to 450,000 distinct CDR3 sequences, over 20% appearing once. Specimen: PBMCs from the stem cell graft donor, collected from the stem cell graft. The receptors originated from a human donor who donated a stem cell graft to a child with acute myeloid leukemia. Each CDR3 is given with its conserved first and last residue. The D gene is left open where the match is weak. The size field is filled for only some rows; it gives once, few, many or a size class.

>TRBD1|TRBV12-3/TRBV12-4|TRBJ2-7|few
TGTGCCAGCAGTTTGGAGGACAGGGACTCACGAATCTACGAGCAGTACTTC
CASSLEDRDSRIYEQYF
>-|TRBV12-3/TRBV12-4|TRBJ2-7|many
TGTGCCAGCAGTCAAGCAACGGGACCCTTCTACGAGCAGTACTTC
CASSQATGPFYEQYF
>-|TRBV20-1|TRBJ2-5|-
TGCAGTGCTAGTAGAGGGGCTAGGGTGGCCCAAGAGACCCAGTACTTC
CSASRGARVAQETQYF
>TRBD2|TRBV12-3/TRBV12-4|TRBJ2-3|few
TGTGCCAGCAGTGAGGGGACTAGCGCTGATACGCAGTATTTT
CASSEGTSADTQYF
>-|TRBV12-3/TRBV12-4|TRBJ1-6|-
TGTGCCAGCCGGTTAACAGATAATTCACCCCTCCACTTT
CASRLTDNSPLHF
>-|TRBV28|TRBJ2-7|-
TGTGCCAGCAGTTTATGGGTGGGCGAGCAGTACTTC
CASSLWVGEQYF
>-|TRBV20-1|TRBJ2-6|few
TGCAGTGCTAGATATCAGGGTTCTGGGGCCAACGTCCTGACTTTC
CSARYQGSGANVLTF
>-|TRBV29-1|TRBJ1-2|once
TGCAGCGTTCTGACACAGCCCACCTATGGCTACACCTTC
CSVLTQPTYGYTF
>-|TRBV7-2|TRBJ2-1|-
TGTGCCAGCAGCTCCTCCCCAACCTACAATGAGCAGTTCTTC
CASSSSPTYNEQFF
>-|TRBV6-1|TRBJ2-7|few
TGTGCCAGCAGCGAACAGGGCCCCTACGAGCAGTACTTC
CASSEQGPYEQYF
>-|TRBV27|TRBJ1-1|few
TGTGCCAGCAGAAAATTGGGGAACACTGAAGCTTTCTTT
CASRKLGNTEAFF
>TRBD2|TRBV12-3/TRBV12-4|TRBJ2-1|-
TGTGCCAGCAGTGTAGGGGGACTAGCGGGAGGCGGTGAGCAGTTCTTC
CASSVGGLAGGGEQFF
>-|TRBV4-1|TRBJ2-1|-
TGCGCCAGCAGCCAAGTCGGCAGGGAGAAGCACAATGAGCAGTTCTTC
CASSQVGREKHNEQFF
>TRBD1|TRBV5-1|TRBJ1-3|-
TGCGCCAGCAGCTGGACCGGGACAGAAGGGAGCACCATATATTTT
CASSWTGTEGSTIYF
>TRBD1|TRBV6-1|TRBJ1-6|-
TGTGCCAGCAGTCTTGGGACAGGGAACAATTCACCCCTCCACTTT
CASSLGTGNNSPLHF
>-|TRBV9|TRBJ2-7|-
TGTGCCAGCAGCACAGTAGGGGGAACACCCAAGATTCTAAGGGAGGAGCAGTACTTC
CASSTVGGTPKILREEQYF
>TRBD1|TRBV6-5|TRBJ1-6|-
TGTGCCAGCAGTCTACGACAGGGAACTTCACCCCTCCACTTT
CASSLRQGTSPLHF
>-|TRBV3-1|TRBJ2-1|-
TGTGCCAGCAGCCAAGATTCGGGCGGACCATACAATGAGCAGTTCTTC
CASSQDSGGPYNEQFF
>-|TRBV13|TRBJ1-2|-
TGTGCCAGCAGCTTCCGACCCAGTGGCTACACCTTC
CASSFRPSGYTF
>TRBD2|TRBV12-3/TRBV12-4|TRBJ2-3|many
TGTGCCAGCAGCCGTAGCGGGAGTGGAAAAGATACGCAGTATTTT
CASSRSGSGKDTQYF
>-|TRBV18|TRBJ2-5|-
TGTGCCAGCTCACCAAGTGGGACGGAAGAGACCCAGTACTTC
CASSPSGTEETQYF
>TRBD2|TRBV4-3|TRBJ2-1|-
TGCGCCAGCAGCCAAGAAGAAGGGCTAGCGGGAGGTAACAATGAGCAGTTCTTC
CASSQEEGLAGGNNEQFF
>-|TRBV5-1|TRBJ2-1|-
TGCGCCAGCAGCTTGGCCGTGGGAGGTTCGGCTGAGCAGTTCTTC
CASSLAVGGSAEQFF
>-|TRBV28|TRBJ1-4|-
TGTGCCAGCAGTTTATCCTGGACGGGGAGTATCGGACTGTTTTTT
CASSLSWTGSIGLFF
>-|TRBV27|TRBJ1-6|many
TGTGCCAGCAGTTTCTCAGGCTTGCAGGGCGATAATTCACCCCTCCACTTT
CASSFSGLQGDNSPLHF
>-|TRBV20-1|TRBJ2-1|-
TGCAGTGCTAGCCTTGGTCTAGCGAAAAACAATGAGCAGTTCTTC
CSASLGLAKNNEQFF
>TRBD2|TRBV4-2|TRBJ2-3|-
TGTGCCAGCAGTTATAAGCGGGAGGGCACAGATACGGAGTATTTT
CASSYKREGTDTEYF
>TRBD1|TRBV10-2|TRBJ1-2|-
TGCGCCAGCAGTGATGGGAACGGACAGGGCTATGGCTACACCTTC
CASSDGNGQGYGYTF
>-|TRBV7-9|TRBJ2-2|few
TGTGCCAGCAGCTTCCCGGCTGGACTAAAGAACACCGGGGAGCTGTTTTTT
CASSFPAGLKNTGELFF
>TRBD1|TRBV20-1|TRBJ1-2|few
TGCAGTGCTACCACGGACAGGGAGTATGGCTACACCTTC
CSATTDREYGYTF
>-|TRBV28|TRBJ2-3|many
TGTGCCAGCGGGCCCTATTCGGATTCCGCAGATACGCAGTATTTT
CASGPYSDSADTQYF
>-|TRBV27|TRBJ1-1|-
TGTGCCAGCAGAGGTTTGCGGGTTGAGTACACTGAAGCTTTCTTT
CASRGLRVEYTEAFF
>-|TRBV4-1|TRBJ1-1|-
TGCGCCAGCAGCCAAGACCCTGAGGGAACTGAAGCTTTCTTT
CASSQDPEGTEAFF
>TRBD2|TRBV7-2|TRBJ2-3|few
TGTGCCAGCAGTAGGGACTACGGCACAGATACGCAGTATTTT
CASSRDYGTDTQYF
>TRBD2|TRBV5-1|TRBJ2-1|-
TGCGCCAGCAGCTTGGATGGGACTAGCGGGGGCTACAATGAGCAGTTCTTC
CASSLDGTSGGYNEQFF
>TRBD2|TRBV27|TRBJ2-1|few
TGTGCCAGCAGTCGAACTAGCGGGAGGACGAATGAGCAGTTCTTC
CASSRTSGRTNEQFF
>TRBD2|TRBV7-6|TRBJ2-1|-
TGTGCCAGCAGCCCCGACGTTTATCGACTAGCGGGAGACCACAATGAGCAGTTCTTC
CASSPDVYRLAGDHNEQFF
>-|TRBV5-1|TRBJ2-6|many
TGCGCCAGCAGCTTGGGTCCTGGGGCCAACGTCCTGACTTTC
CASSLGPGANVLTF
>-|TRBV29-1|TRBJ2-1|many
TGCAGCGTTGTTTACAATGAGCAGTTCTTC
CSVVYNEQFF
>TRBD1|TRBV11-2|TRBJ2-1|-
TGTGCCAGCAGCTTAGAGGGGACGGTCAGGGGGTTCTATGAGCAGTTCTTC
CASSLEGTVRGFYEQFF
>-|TRBV9|TRBJ1-5|-
TGTGCCAGCAGCTCCACAGGGTACCAGCCCCAGCATTTT
CASSSTGYQPQHF